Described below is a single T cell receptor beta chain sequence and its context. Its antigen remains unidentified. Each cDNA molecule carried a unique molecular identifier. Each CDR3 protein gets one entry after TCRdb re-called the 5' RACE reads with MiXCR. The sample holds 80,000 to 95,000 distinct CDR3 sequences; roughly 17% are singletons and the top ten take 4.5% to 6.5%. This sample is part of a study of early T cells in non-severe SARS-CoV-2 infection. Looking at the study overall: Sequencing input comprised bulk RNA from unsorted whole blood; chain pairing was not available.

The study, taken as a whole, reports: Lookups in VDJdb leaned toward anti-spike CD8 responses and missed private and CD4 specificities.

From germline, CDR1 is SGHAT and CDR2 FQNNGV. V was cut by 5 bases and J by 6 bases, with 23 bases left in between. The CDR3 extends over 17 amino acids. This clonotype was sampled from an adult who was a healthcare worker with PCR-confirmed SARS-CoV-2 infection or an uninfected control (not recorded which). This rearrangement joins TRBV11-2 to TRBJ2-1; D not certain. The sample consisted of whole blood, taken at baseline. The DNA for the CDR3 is TGTGCCAGCAGCCGAGTCCCCGTAGGGCTTTTAGGCAATGAGCAGTTCTTC. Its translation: CASSRVPVGLLGNEQFF.